The clone carrying this T cell receptor beta chain has a count of ten or more. Its antigen is unknown. The CDR3 extends 3 residues past the end of the read, so its final part is completed from the germline J gene. This record belongs to a study of T cell clonality in common variable immunodeficiency. Broader study findings: Common variable immunodeficiency TCR beta sequences reportedly had fewer deletions and N-nucleotide insertions. What drives increased CVID clonality needs T cell subpopulation sequencing.

Here immunoSEQ multiplex PCR was the method, and the copy in TCRdb shows in-frame clones only, minus some. The sample includes 75,000 to 85,000 clones, none of them occurring once. CDR3 length equals 16 residues. The germline V and J ends were trimmed by 4 bases and 0 bases, with 13 bases remaining between them. Germline CDR1 reads SGHRS; CDR2 reads YFSETQ. The TCR was taken from a person aged 18-70 years in good health. The rearrangement uses TRBV5-1 and TRBJ2-2; possibly TRBD1 for D (5 bases). The specimen sequenced was peripheral blood mononuclear cells. The CDR3 reads CASSPAETANTGELFF. CDR3 DNA, as far as it was read: TGCGCCAGCAGCCCTGCGGAGACAGCGAACACCGGGGAG.